This TCR beta chain derives from a study of beta chain features in type 1 diabetes. Study findings and constraints: Moderate yet significant TCRB CDR3 shortening was seen in Type 1 diabetes patients in all four CD4+ subsets.

Remarks on this clone: Antigen specificity is unknown.

Germline CDR1 MDHEN, CDR2 SYDVKM. This CDR3 contains 14 residues. The ends were cut back, 7 bases at V and 4 bases at J, with 16 bases in the middle. As every portion of the isolated RNA was reverse transcribed, the sequencing read expressed TCRB transcripts. The repertoire was sequenced with immunoSEQ multiplex PCR; TCRdb's copy has only in-frame clones and lacks some. The data hold 95,000 to 110,000 clones, with 25% to 35% observed a single time. This clonotype was sampled from a woman younger than 30 with type 1 diabetes. The rearrangement links TRBV28 to TRBJ1-2; D is unclear. Sample: central memory CD4+ T cells from blood. The CDR3 nucleotides are TGTGCCAGCACCTCGGGGTCTGAGCTCTATGGCTACACCTTC. As protein: CASTSGSELYGYTF.